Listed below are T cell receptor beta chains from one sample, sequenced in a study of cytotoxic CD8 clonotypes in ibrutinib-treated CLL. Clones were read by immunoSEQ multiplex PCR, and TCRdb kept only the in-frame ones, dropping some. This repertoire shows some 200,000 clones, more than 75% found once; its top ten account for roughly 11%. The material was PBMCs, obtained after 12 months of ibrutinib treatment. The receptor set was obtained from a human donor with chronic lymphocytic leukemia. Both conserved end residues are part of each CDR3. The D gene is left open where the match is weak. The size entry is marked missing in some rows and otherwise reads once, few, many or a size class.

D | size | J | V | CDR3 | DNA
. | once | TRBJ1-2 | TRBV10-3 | CAIRGFGEQGGYTF | TGTGCCATCAGGGGGTTTGGTGAGCAAGGCGGCTACACCTTC
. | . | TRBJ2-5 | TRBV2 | CASSGWGEETQYF | TGTGCCAGCAGTGGTTGGGGCGAAGAGACCCAGTACTTC
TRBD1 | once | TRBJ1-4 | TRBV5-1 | CASSSGQGTEKLFF | TGCGCCAGCAGCTCCGGACAGGGTACGGAAAAACTGTTTTTT
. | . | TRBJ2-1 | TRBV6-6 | CASSYRRENEQFF | TGTGCCAGCAGTTATAGGAGGGAGAATGAGCAGTTCTTC
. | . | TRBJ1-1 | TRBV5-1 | CASSLPTGGPLNTEAFF | TGCGCCAGCAGCTTACCCACAGGAGGACCCTTGAACACTGAAGCTTTCTTT
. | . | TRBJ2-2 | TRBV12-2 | CASSLAISNTGELFF | TGTGCCAGCAGCTTAGCTATCTCGAACACCGGGGAGCTGTTTTTT
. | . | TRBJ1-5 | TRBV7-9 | CASSLVGGASQPQHF | TGTGCCAGCAGCTTAGTAGGGGGGGCTAGTCAGCCCCAGCATTTT
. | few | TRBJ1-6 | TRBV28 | CASSLRTDNYNSPLHF | TGTGCCAGCAGCCTCCGGACTGACAACTATAATTCACCCCTCCACTTT
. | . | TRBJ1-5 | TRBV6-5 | CASGNSNQPQHF | TGTGCCAGCGGAAATAGCAATCAGCCCCAGCATTTT
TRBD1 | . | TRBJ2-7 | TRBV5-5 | CASSSRWTGGVYEQYF | TGTGCCAGCAGCTCGCGCTGGACAGGGGGCGTTTACGAGCAGTACTTC
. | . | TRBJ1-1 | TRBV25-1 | CASSEIKDTAGAFF | TGTGCCAGCAGTGAAATTAAGGACACTGCTGGGGCTTTCTTT
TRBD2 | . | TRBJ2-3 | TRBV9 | CASSSSGAADTQYF | TGTGCCAGCAGCAGTAGCGGGGCAGCCGATACGCAGTATTTT
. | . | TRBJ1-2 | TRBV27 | CASSLRQGSGYTF | TGTGCCAGCAGTTTAAGGCAGGGAAGTGGCTACACCTTC
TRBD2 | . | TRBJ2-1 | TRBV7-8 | CASSFPGRGYNEQFF | TGTGCCAGCAGCTTCCCGGGGAGGGGCTACAATGAGCAGTTCTTC
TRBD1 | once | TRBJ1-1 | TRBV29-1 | CSATRGNDNTEAFF | TGCAGCGCGACCAGGGGGAATGATAACACTGAAGCTTTCTTT
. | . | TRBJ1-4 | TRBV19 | CASSTPGTREKLFF | TGTGCCAGTAGTACGCCCGGAACGCGGGAAAAACTGTTTTTT
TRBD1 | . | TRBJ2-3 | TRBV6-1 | CASSLPSGTVPQYF | TGTGCCAGCAGTTTGCCCTCCGGGACAGTTCCGCAGTATTTT
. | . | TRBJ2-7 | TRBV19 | CASSITGGETYEQYF | TGTGCCAGTAGTATTACAGGGGGGGAGACTTACGAGCAGTACTTC
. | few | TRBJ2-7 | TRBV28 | CASSFLGEQYF | TGTGCCAGCAGTTTCCTGGGGGAGCAGTACTTC
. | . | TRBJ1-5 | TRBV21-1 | CASSKGDGHINQPQHF | TGTGCCAGCAGCAAAGGTGACGGACACATCAATCAGCCCCAGCATTTT
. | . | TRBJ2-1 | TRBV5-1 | CASSLGGLYNEQFF | TGCGCCAGCAGCTTGGGTGGGCTTTACAATGAGCAGTTCTTC
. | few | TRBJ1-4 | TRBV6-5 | CASSRGGPNEKLFF | TGTGCCAGCAGTCGAGGGGGGCCTAATGAAAAACTGTTTTTT
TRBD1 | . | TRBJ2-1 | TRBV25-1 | CASSSRDRGRNEQFF | TGTGCCAGCAGTTCACGGGACAGGGGCCGGAATGAGCAGTTCTTC
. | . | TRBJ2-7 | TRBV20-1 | CSAGGATGQYF | TGCAGTGCAGGGGGAGCCACGGGGCAGTACTTC
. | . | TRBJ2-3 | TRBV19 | CASSSLWTGTDTQYF | TGTGCCAGTAGTTCCCTTTGGACCGGCACAGATACGCAGTATTTT
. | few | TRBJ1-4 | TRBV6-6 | CASSSTDEEKLFF | TGTGCCAGCAGTTCAACAGATGAAGAAAAACTGTTTTTT
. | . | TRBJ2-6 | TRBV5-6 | CASSLGGKGIGANVLTF | TGTGCCAGCAGCTTGGGCGGCAAGGGCATCGGGGCCAACGTCCTGACTTTC
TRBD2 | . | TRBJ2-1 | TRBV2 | CASSEQLAGGSYNEQFF | TGTGCCAGCAGTGAACAACTAGCGGGGGGCTCCTACAATGAGCAGTTCTTC
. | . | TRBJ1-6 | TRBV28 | CASSFRLINSPLHF | TGTGCCAGCAGTTTCAGGCTTATTAATTCACCCCTCCACTTT
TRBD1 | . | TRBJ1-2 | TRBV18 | CASSLRDSYYGYTF | TGTGCCAGCTCACTCCGGGACAGCTACTATGGCTACACCTTC
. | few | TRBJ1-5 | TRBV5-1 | CASSVSGASNQPQHF | TGCGCCAGCAGCGTGTCGGGGGCCAGCAATCAGCCCCAGCATTTT
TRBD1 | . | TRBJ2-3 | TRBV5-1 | CASSFGDSSTDTQYF | TGCGCCAGCAGCTTTGGGGACAGTAGCACAGATACGCAGTATTTT
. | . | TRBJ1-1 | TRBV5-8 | CASSLAGHYTEAFF | TGTGCCAGCAGCTTGGCGGGACACTACACTGAAGCTTTCTTT
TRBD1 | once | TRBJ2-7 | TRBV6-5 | CASSYSGTVSYEQYF | TGTGCCAGCAGTTACTCGGGGACAGTTTCCTACGAGCAGTACTTC
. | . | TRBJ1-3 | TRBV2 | CASSDGSGSGNTIYF | TGTGCCAGCAGTGATGGGTCGGGCTCTGGAAACACCATATATTTT
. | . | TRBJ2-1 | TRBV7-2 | CASRRNNEQFF | TGTGCCAGCAGGCGTAACAATGAGCAGTTCTTC
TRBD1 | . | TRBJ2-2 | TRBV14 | CASSLGQGWNTGELFF | TGTGCCAGCAGCCTCGGACAGGGGTGGAACACCGGGGAGCTGTTTTTT
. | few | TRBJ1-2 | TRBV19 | CASPRAGLKDGYTF | TGTGCCAGCCCTCGGGCCGGTTTGAAGGATGGCTACACCTTC
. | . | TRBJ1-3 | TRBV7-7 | CASSIHSSGNTIYF | TGTGCTAGCAGCATTCACAGCTCTGGAAACACCATATATTTT
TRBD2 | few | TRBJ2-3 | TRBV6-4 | CASSETSGATDTQYF | TGTGCCAGCAGTGAAACTAGCGGGGCGACAGATACGCAGTATTTT
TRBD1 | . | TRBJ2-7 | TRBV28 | CASSHRDRGSYEQYF | TGTGCCAGCAGCCACCGGGACAGGGGCTCCTACGAGCAGTACTTC
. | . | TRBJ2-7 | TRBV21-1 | CASSKWGDEQYF | TGTGCCAGCAGCAAATGGGGGGACGAGCAGTACTTC
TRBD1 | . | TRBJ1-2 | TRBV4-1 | CASSHPGTGNYGYTF | TGCGCCAGCAGTCACCCTGGGACAGGAAACTATGGCTACACCTTC
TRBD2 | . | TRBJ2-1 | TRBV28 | CASTRGRENEQFF | TGTGCCAGCACTCGCGGGAGGGAGAATGAGCAGTTCTTC
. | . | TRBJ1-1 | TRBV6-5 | CASKRGWDTEAFF | TGTGCCAGCAAAAGGGGGTGGGACACTGAAGCTTTCTTT
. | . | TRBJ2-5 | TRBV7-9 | CASSLGGLAETQYF | TGTGCCAGCAGCTTAGGTGGGCTAGCGGAGACCCAGTACTTC
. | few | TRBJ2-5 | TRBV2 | CASRDKGRVGETQYF | TGTGCCAGCAGAGACAAGGGCAGGGTGGGGGAGACCCAGTACTTC
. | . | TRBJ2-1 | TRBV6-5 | CATSGTPTYNEQFF | TGTGCCACTTCCGGGACTCCCACCTACAATGAGCAGTTCTTC
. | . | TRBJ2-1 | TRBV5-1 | CASSTWGEQFF | TGCGCCAGCAGCACTTGGGGTGAGCAGTTCTTC
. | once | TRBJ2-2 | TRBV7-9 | CASSLEAGTGELFF | TGTGCCAGCAGCTTAGAGGCGGGAACCGGGGAGCTGTTTTTT
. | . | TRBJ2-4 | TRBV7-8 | CASSLLQGQNIQYF | TGTGCCAGCAGCTTACTGCAGGGCCAAAACATTCAGTACTTC
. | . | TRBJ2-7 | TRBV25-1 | CASSDGGSYEQYF | TGTGCCAGCAGTGATGGGGGCTCCTACGAGCAGTACTTC
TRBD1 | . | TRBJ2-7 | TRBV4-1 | CASSQDRWAGGRAYEQYF | TGCGCCAGCAGCCAAGATCGCTGGGCAGGGGGCCGCGCCTACGAGCAGTACTTC
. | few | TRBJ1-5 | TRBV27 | CASRSTGGQPQHF | TGTGCCAGCAGAAGTACCGGAGGTCAGCCCCAGCATTTT